This T cell receptor beta chain was captured in a study of T-cell reconstitution after alpha-beta-depleted transplantation in children. Unique molecular identifiers featured in how the TCRbeta library was prepared. TCRdb fed the PCR reads into MiXCR, producing one record per CDR3 protein. The profile covers about 100,000 distinct CDR3 sequences, with roughly 7.2% appearing a single time and approximately 16% taken by the ten largest. The length of the CDR3 is 14 residues. Germline values: CDR1 SGHRS, CDR2 YFSETQ. Trimming pared 1 base from V and 5 bases from J, leaving 9 bases between. This clonotype was counted at least ten times. Its antigen is unidentified. Findings and limits, study-wide: At day 60, the high TCRbeta diversity found in some patients originated from recipient T cells and thymic progenitors that had survived. Roughly two months post-transplant, alpha-beta T cells reportedly originated from several hundred graft clones that had expanded. One year post-transplant, T-cell counts and diversity were largely derived from T cells produced anew.

This sample comprised PBMCs, obtained before TCRalphabeta/CD19-depleted stem cell transplant. The gene calls are TRBV5-1 and TRBJ2-2, with no clear D. The source of this sequence is a boy between 2 and 10 years old with acute lymphoblastic leukemia, due to receive a stem cell transplant. Here the CDR3 reads CASSLPLETGELFF. In DNA, the CDR3 is TGCGCCAGCAGCTTGCCGTTAGAAACCGGGGAGCTGTTTTTT. The variable domain in full, with the rest retrieved from reference TRBV5-1 and TRBJ2-2, is KAGVTQTPRYLIKTRGQQVTLSCSPISGHRSVSWYQQTPGQGLQFLFEYFSETQRNKGNFPGRFSGRQFSNSRSEMNVSTLELGDSALYLCASSLPLETGELFFGEGSRLTVL.